This section outlines one T cell receptor beta chain sequence together with its context. This clone's antigen is unknown. Per-base qualities were not stored, and no clone one base away is much larger. Taken from the germline V gene, the CDR1 and CDR2 loops are SGHTA and FQGNSA. V gives up 3 bases and J gives up 0 bases, and the segment between their germline ends measures 8 bases. From the cysteine through the phenylalanine, the CDR3 covers 14 amino acids. CDR3 DNA is the only sequence kept; it has 42 bases, read in frame from the first base. According to the study, the label for this sample's time point signals: peripheral blood 6 weeks after treatment start. A cohort of about 30 patients with locally advanced or metastatic urothelial carcinoma, treated at Memorial Sloan Kettering on a trial protocol, was included. Peripheral blood mononuclear cells were collected from each patient pretreatment and during treatment, giving between 1 and 8 total time points per patient. The Qiagen DNeasy Blood extraction kit was used to purify genomic DNA from total PBMCs and tumor samples. Collected pretreatment and during treatment, PBMCs were isolated and stored as previously described.

These data originate in a study of PD-L1 blockade in urothelial cancer (dated by TCRdb to 2016 to 2017). At the level of the whole study: All patients started therapy at some point between 2014 and 2016 and received atezolizumab 1,200 mg intravenously every 3 weeks. About 85% of the 29 patients were males with bladder-origin urothelial cancer, and about 65% of the 29 reported a prior smoking history. Patients had an ECOG performance status of 0 or 1 and had received between 0 and 3 prior chemotherapy regimens. Blood samples were analyzed at two time points: 3 weeks after treatment start (second dose) and 6 weeks after treatment start. Blood samples gave a median of about 150,000 T cells and approximately 80,000 unique TCRs, with a median clonality of roughly 0.08. The study was an exploratory multi-omic analysis of somatic, immune and clinical correlates of response to PD-L1 blockade with atezolizumab in urothelial cancer. Pretreatment tumor samples, along with matched peripheral blood serially collected before and after atezolizumab treatment, were subjected to TCR sequencing. Durable clinical benefit meant progression-free survival longer than 6 months, and TCR features were also tested against progression-free and overall survival. In the same patients who had TCR sequencing, pretreatment tumors also underwent whole exome sequencing and RNA sequencing. About 10 patients achieved durable clinical benefit and approximately 19 did not. Pretreatment blood TCR-seq was available for about 28 patients, at least one posttreatment blood collection was obtained for about 24 patients, and tumor TCR-seq was available for about 24 patients. Summary of the overall study and its limitations: Among patients with durable benefit, tumor-associated TCR clones showed greater expansion in peripheral blood 3 weeks after treatment started (n = 22, p = 0.022). Because the sample size was small (n of about 30) and many of the analyses were exploratory, the results are meant to be hypothesis-generating. Improved progression-free and overall survival was associated with having pretreatment peripheral blood TCR clonality below the median.

Synthetic TCR analog templates were spiked into each PCR to estimate absolute template abundance from read counts. The immunoSEQ assay was used to amplify TCRbeta CDR3 regions from genomic DNA with bias-controlled V and J gene primers. Sequencing of rearranged TCRbeta segments was done at approximately 20X coverage. The original methods were these. Sequencing errors were corrected by clustering and CDR3s were annotated against IMGT to assign V, D and J genes. Out-of-frame and stop-codon sequences were excluded, and only productive TCRbeta rearrangements were used in downstream analyses. To compute clonality, Shannon entropy was normalized by the log of the number of unique productive sequences and then subtracted from one. Clones differing between time points or between blood and tumor were identified by Fisher's exact test with Benjamini-Hochberg correction at adjusted p below 0.01. TCRdb mirrors the immuneACCESS table, restricted to in-frame sequences. Some clones are absent from its copies; in checked studies, under half trace to an unresolved V gene, and the reason for the others is unknown. For V, J and clone size, that table is used; D and trimming come from the DNA. This sample has some 30,000 clones in its table, and over 60% of those were observed once. The ten largest account for approximately 3.3% of the sample.

This TCR was recovered from a man aged 65 to 85 with urothelial cancer. Sequencing was performed on PBMCs, taken around atezolizumab (anti-PD-L1) treatment. The rearrangement joined TRBV7-2 to TRBJ1-1; the D gene identity is not certain. Read as DNA, the sequence is TGTGCCAGCAGCTTGGATCGGGTGAACACTGAAGCTTTCTTT. Translated, this gives CASSLDRVNTEAFF.